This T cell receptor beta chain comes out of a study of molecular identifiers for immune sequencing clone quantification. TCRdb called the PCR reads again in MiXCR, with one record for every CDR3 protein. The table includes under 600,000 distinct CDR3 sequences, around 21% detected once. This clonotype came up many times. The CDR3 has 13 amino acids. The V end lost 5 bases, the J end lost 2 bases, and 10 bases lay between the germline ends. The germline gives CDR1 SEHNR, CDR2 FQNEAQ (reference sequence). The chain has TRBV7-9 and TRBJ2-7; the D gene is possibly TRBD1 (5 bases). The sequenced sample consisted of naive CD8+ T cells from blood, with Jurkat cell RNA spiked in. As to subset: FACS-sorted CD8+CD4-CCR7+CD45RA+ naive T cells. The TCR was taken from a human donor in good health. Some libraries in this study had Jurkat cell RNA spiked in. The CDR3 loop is CASSPGYAYEQYF. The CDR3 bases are TGTGCCAGCAGCCCAGGGTACGCCTACGAGCAGTACTTC.